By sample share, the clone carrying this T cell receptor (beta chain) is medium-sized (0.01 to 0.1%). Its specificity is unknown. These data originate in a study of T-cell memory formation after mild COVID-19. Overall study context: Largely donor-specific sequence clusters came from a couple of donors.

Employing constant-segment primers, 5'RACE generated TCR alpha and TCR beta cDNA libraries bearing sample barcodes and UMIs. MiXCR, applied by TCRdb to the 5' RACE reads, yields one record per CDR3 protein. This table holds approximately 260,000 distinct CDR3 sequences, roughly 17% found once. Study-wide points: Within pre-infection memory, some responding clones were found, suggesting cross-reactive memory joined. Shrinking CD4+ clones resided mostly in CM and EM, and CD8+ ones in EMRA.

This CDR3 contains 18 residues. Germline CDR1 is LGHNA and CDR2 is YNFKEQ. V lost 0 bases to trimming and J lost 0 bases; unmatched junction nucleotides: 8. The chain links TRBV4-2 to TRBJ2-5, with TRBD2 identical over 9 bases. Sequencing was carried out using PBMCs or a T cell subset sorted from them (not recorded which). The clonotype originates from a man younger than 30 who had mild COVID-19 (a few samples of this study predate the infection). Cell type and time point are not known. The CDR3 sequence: CASSQEENSGGHQETQYF. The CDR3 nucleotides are TGTGCCAGCAGCCAAGAAGAGAATAGCGGGGGACACCAAGAGACCCAGTACTTC.